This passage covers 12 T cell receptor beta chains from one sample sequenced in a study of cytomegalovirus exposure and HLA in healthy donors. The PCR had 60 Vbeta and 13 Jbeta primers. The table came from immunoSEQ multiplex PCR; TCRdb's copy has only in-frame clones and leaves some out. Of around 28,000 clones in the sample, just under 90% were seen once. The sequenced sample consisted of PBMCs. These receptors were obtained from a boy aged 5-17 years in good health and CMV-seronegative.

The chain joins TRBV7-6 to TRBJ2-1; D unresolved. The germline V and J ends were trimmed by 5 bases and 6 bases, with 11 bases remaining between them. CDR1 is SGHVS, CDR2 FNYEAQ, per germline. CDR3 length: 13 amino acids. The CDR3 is CASSLPRSNEQFF. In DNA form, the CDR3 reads TGTGCCAGCAGCCTCCCCCGGAGCAATGAGCAGTTCTTC.

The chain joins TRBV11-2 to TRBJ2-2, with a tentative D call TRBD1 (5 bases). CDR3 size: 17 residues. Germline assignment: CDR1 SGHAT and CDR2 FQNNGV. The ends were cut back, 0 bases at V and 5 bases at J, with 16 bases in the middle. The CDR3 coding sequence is TGTGCCAGCAGCTTAGAAAGCCAGGGAAGTCGTACCGGGGAGCTGTTTTTT. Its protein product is CASSLESQGSRTGELFF.

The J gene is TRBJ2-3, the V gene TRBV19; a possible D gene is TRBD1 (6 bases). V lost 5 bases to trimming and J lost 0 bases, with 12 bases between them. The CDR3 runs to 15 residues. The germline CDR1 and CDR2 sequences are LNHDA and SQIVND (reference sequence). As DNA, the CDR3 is TGTGCCAGTAGTGTCGCGCAGGGGAGCACAGATACGCAGTATTTT. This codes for CASSVAQGSTDTQYF.

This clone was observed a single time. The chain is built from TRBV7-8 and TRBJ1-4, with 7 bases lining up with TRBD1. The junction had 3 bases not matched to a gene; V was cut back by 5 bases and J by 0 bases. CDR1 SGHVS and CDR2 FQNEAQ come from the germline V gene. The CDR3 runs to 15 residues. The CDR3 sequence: CASSHDRATNEKLFF. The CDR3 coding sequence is TGTGCCAGCAGCCATGACAGGGCAACTAATGAAAAACTGTTTTTT. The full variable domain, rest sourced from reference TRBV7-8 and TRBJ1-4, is GAGVSQSPRYKVAKRGQDVALRCDPISGHVSLFWYQQALGQGPEFLTYFQNEAQLDKSGLPSDRFFAERPEGSVSTLKIQRTQQEDSAVYLCASSHDRATNEKLFFGSGTQLSVL.

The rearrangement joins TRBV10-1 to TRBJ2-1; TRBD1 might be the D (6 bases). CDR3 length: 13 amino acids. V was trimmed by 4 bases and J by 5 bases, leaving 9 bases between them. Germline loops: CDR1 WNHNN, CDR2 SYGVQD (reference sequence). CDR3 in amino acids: CASSGDIHNEQFF. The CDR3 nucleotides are TGCGCCAGCAGTGGGGACATTCACAATGAGCAGTTCTTC.

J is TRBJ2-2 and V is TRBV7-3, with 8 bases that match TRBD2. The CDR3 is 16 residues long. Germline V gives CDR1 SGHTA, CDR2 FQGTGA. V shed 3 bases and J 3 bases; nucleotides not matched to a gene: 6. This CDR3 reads CASSFISGGYTGELFF. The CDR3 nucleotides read TGTGCCAGCAGCTTTATCAGCGGGGGCTACACCGGGGAGCTGTTTTTT.

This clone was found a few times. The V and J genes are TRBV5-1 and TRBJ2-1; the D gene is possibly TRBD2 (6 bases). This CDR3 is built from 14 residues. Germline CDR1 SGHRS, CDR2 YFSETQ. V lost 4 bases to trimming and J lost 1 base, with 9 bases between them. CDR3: CASSPGSSYNEQFF. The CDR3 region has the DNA TGCGCCAGCAGCCCCGGGAGTTCCTACAATGAGCAGTTCTTC.

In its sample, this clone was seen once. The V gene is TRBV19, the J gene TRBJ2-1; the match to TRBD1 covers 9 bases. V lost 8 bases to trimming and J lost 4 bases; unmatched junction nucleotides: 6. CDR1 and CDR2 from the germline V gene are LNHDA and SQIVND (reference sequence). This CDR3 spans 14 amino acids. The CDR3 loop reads CASQDRGDYNEQFF. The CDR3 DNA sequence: TGTGCCAGTCAGGACAGGGGCGATTACAATGAGCAGTTCTTC.

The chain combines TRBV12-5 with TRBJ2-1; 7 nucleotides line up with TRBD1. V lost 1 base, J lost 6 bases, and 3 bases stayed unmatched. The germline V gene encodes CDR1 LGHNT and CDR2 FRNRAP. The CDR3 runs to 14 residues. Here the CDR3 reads CASGLGNRGNEQFF. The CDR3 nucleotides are TGTGCTAGTGGTTTGGGGAACAGGGGCAATGAGCAGTTCTTC.

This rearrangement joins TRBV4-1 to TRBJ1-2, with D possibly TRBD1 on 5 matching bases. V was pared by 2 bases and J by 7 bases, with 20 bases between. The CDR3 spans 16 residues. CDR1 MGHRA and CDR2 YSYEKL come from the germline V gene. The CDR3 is CASSQNTAKGLGGYTF. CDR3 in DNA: TGCGCCAGCAGCCAAAATACGGCCAAGGGGCTGGGTGGCTACACCTTC.

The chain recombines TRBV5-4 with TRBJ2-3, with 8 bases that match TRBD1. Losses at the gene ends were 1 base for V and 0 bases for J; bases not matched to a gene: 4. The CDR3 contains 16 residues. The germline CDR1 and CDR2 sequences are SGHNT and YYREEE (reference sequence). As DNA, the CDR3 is TGTGCCAGCAGCTTGAGGACAGGGACTAGCACAGATACGCAGTATTTT. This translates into CASSLRTGTSTDTQYF.

The CDR3 region is CASSSPGTGLGYTF. CDR3 in DNA: TGTGCCAGCAGTTCCCCGGGGACAGGGCTTGGCTACACCTTC. V gene TRBV28 combines with J gene TRBJ1-2, with TRBD1 identical over 9 bases. Per germline, CDR1 MDHEN and CDR2 SYDVKM. The CDR3 extends over 14 amino acids. V was clipped by 4 bases and J by 7 bases; unmatched bases: 7.